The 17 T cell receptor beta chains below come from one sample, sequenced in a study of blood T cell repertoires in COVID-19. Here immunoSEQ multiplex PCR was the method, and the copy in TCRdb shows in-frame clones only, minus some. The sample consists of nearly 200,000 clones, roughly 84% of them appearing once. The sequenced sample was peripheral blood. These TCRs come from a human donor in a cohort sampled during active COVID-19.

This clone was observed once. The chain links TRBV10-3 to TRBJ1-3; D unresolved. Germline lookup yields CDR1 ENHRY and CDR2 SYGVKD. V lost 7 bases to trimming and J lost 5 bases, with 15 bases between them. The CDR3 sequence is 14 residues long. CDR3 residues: CAITPSDGRNTIYF. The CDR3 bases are TGTGCCATCACCCCCTCGGATGGGCGAAACACCATATATTTT.

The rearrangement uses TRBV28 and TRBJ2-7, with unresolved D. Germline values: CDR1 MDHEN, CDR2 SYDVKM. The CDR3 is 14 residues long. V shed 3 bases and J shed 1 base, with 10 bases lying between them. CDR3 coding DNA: TGTGCCAGCAGTTTTGACCCAGCGTCCTACGAGCAGTACTTC. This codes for CASSFDPASYEQYF.

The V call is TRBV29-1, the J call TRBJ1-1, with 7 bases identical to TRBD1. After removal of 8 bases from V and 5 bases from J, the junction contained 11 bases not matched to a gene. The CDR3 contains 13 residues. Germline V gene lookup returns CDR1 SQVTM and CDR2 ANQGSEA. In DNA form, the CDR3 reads TGCAGCATCCGATCAGGGGGAGATACTGAAGCTTTCTTT. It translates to CSIRSGGDTEAFF.

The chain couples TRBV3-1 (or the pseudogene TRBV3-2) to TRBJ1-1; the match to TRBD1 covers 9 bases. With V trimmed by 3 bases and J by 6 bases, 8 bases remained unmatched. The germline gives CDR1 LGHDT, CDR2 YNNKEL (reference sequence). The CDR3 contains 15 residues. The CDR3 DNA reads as TGTGCCAGCAGCCAGGACAGGGGACCGGGGGCTGAAGCTTTCTTT. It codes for CASSQDRGPGAEAFF.

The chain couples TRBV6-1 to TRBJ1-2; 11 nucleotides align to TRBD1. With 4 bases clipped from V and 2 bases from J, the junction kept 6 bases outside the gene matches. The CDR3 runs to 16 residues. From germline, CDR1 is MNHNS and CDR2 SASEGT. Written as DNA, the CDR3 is TGTGCCAGCAGTGTTTCAAGGACAGGGGGCAACTATGGCTACACCTTC. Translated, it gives CASSVSRTGGNYGYTF.

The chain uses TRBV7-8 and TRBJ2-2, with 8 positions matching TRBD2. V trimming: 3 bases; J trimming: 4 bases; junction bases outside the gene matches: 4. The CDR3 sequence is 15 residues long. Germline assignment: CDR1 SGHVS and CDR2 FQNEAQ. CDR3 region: CASSFTSGSTGELFF. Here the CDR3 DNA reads TGTGCCAGCAGCTTTACTAGCGGTTCCACCGGGGAGCTGTTTTTT.

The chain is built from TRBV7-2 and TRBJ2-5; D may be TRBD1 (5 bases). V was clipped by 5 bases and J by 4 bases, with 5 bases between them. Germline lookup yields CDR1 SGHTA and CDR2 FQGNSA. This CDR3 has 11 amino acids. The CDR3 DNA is TGTGCCAGCAGCCAGGGAGAGACCCAGTACTTC. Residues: CASSQGETQYF.

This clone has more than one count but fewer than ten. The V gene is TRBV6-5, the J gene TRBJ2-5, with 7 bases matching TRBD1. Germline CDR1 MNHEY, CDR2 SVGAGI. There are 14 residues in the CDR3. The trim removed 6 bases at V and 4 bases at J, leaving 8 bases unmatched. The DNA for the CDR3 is TGTGCCAGCAGAGATGCAGGGGGACGAGAGACCCAGTACTTC. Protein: CASRDAGGRETQYF.

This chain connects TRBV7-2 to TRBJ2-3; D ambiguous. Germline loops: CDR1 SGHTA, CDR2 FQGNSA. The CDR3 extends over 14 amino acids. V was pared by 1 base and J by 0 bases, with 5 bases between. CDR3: CASSLVLSTDTQYF. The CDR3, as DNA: TGTGCCAGCAGCTTAGTACTAAGCACAGATACGCAGTATTTT.

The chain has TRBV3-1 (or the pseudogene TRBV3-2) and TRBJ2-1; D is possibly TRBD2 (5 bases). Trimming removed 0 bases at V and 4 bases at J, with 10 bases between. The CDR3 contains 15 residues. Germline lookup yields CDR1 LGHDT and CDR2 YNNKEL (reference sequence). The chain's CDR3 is CASSQERVIYNEQFF. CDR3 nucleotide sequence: TGTGCCAGCAGCCAAGAGCGGGTAATTTACAATGAGCAGTTCTTC.

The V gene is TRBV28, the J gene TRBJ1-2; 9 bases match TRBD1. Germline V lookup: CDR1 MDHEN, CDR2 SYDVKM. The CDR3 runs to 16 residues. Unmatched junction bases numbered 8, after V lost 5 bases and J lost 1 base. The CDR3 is CASSPPRGQGNYGYTF. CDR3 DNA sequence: TGTGCCAGCAGTCCCCCCAGGGGACAGGGTAACTATGGCTACACCTTC.

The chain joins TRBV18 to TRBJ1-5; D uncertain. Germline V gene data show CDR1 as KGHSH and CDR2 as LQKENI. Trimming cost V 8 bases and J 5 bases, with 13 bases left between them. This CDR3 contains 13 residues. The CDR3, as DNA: TGTGCCAGCGCCCGGGGTGGGGATCAGCCCCAGCATTTT. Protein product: CASARGGDQPQHF.

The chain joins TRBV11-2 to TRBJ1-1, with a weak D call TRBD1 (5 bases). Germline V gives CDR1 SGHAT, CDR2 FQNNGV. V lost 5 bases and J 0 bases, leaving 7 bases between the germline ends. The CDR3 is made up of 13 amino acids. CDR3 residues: CASSLTVNTEAFF. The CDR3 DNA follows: TGTGCCAGCAGCCTGACAGTGAACACTGAAGCTTTCTTT.

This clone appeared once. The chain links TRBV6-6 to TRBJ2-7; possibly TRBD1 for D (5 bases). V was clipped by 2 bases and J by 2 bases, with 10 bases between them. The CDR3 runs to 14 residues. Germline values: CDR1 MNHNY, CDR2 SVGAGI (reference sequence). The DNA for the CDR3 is TGTGCCAGCAGTTACGGCCAAGGGGCCTACGAGCAGTACTTC. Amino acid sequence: CASSYGQGAYEQYF.

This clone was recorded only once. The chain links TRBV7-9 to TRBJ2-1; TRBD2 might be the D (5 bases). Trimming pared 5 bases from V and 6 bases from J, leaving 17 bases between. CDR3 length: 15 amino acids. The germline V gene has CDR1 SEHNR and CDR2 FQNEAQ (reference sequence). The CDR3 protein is CASSPGGAKLNEQFF. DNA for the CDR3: TGTGCCAGCAGCCCAGGAGGAGCGAAACTCAATGAGCAGTTCTTC.

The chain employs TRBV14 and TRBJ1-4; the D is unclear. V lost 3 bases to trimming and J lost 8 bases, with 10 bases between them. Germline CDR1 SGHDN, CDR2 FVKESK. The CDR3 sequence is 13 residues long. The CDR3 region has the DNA TGTGCCAGCAGCCATGAGGTCAGAGAAAAACTGTTTTTT. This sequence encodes CASSHEVREKLFF.

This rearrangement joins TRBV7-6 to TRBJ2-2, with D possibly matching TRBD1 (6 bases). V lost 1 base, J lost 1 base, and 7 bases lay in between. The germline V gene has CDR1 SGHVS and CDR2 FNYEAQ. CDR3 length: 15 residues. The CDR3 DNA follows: TGTGCCAGCAGCTTAGGGACAGTGAACACCGGGGAGCTGTTTTTT. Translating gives CASSLGTVNTGELFF.